This T cell receptor beta chain was recorded in a study of T cells in tuberculosis (dated by TCRdb to between 2018 and 2020). With respect to the entire study: The study combined CD1B tetramers and high-throughput TCR immunosequencing to characterize T cells specific for the mycobacterial lipid antigen glucose monomycolate (GMM). IGRA-negative adolescents, IGRA-positive adolescents with latent tuberculosis and adults with active tuberculosis, more than 9 per group, were compared in a South African clinical cohort.

At study entry, adolescents were screened for latent tuberculosis infection by tuberculin skin test and QuantiFERON-TB GOLD In-Tube IGRA. Immunosequencing of unsorted cryopreserved PBMC covered, on average, around 96,000 T cells per clinical donor. Eleven high schools in the Worcester region of the Western Cape, South Africa, served as enrollment sites for adolescents aged 12 to 18 years. Ten M. tuberculosis-infected and roughly ten uninfected adolescents were selected with matching for age and sex. PBMC from adolescents were isolated by density centrifugation from freshly drawn heparinized blood and then cryopreserved. This clone was detected only once. What this receptor recognizes is not known. Per-base quality was not reported, and no clone a single base away is much larger than it. Beyond this particular receptor, the publication reports: With the diverse GMM-specific repertoire as input, a classifier achieved 85% to 90% accuracy (AUROC around 0.9), whereas GEM motif frequencies as input gave around 70% accuracy. The smaller NN-distances were partly driven by shorter CDR3-alpha lengths in active tuberculosis patients, and the difference for TCR-beta did not reach statistical significance. Clinical samples were chosen by availability of cryopreserved specimens, and active tuberculosis cases were adults while controls were adolescents. Smaller mean NN-distances to GMM-specific TCRs were observed in active tuberculosis TCR-alpha repertoires than in IGRA-negative controls, suggesting clonal expansion of GMM-specific TCRs.

Germline trimming amounts to 7 bases on V and 0 bases on J, with 9 as the count of junction bases outside the gene matches. CDR1 MDHEN and CDR2 SYDVKM are derived from the germline V gene. The CDR3 measures 16 amino acids from cysteine to phenylalanine. Only the CDR3 portion is preserved as DNA: 48 bases, with reading frame beginning at the first base. TCR libraries were generated with the immunoSEQ multiplex PCR assay, using TCR-beta and/or TCR-alpha/delta assays for each sample. The Illumina high-throughput platform was used to sequence the amplified TCR libraries. In the source study's methods: Clustering and dimensionality reduction were performed using pairwise TCRdist distances among GMM-specific receptors from ex vivo sorted or in vitro expanded T cells. The score assigned to each clinical repertoire was mean NN-distance, meaning the average TCRdist to the nearest 10% of tetramer-positive reference sequences. GEM TCR motif frequency was calculated as the fraction of unique TCRs that matched known GEM sequences by V/J usage and CDR3 length. Active tuberculosis was classified by linear discriminant analysis with leave-one-out cross-validation, implemented in scikit-learn. As stored in TCRdb, this immuneACCESS dataset retains in-frame rearrangements with V and J assigned. A fraction of the clones does not appear; measured against another copy, unresolved V genes explain less than half of the discrepancy, and the remainder lacks a known reason. V and J calls and clone size follow that table, whereas D and trimming were derived from the DNA. This sample holds around 30,000 clones; approximately 95% were observed only once. The ten largest clones represent over 4% of the sample.

This clonotype was obtained from a donor aged 10 to 29 with latent tuberculosis or without tuberculosis infection. The source material was PBMCs. The chain joins TRBV28 to TRBJ1-3, with TRBD1 identical over 7 junction bases. The DNA reads as follows: TGTGCCAGCAACCCTTTTCCAGGGGGCTCTGGAAACACCATATATTTT. Its protein product is CASNPFPGGSGNTIYF.